This T cell receptor beta chain was found in a study of T cells in Graves' hyperthyroidism and ophthalmopathy. There are 14 residues in the CDR3. Deletions cut 6 bases from V and 1 base from J, with 12 bases between. Before ophthalmopathy appeared, progressors gave blood at initial hyperthyroidism diagnosis. About 10 ml of fresh peripheral blood supplied the PBMCs. Study outcomes and limitations: Among thyroid clonotypes expanded above 0.001, most also appeared in blood. It was a median 6.5 months before onset that the model predicted ophthalmopathy.

Amplification of TCR beta CDR3 regions was performed using RNA transcripts as template. The HTBI set primed first-round TCR CDR3 RT-PCR. TCRdb used MiXCR to reprocess the multiplex PCR reads, holding one entry per CDR3 protein. The sample yields fewer than 900,000 distinct CDR3 sequences, about 17% seen once. This clonotype has a count of ten or more. Its antigen is as yet unknown. The sample consisted of blood. The V and J genes are TRBV12-3 or TRBV12-4 and TRBJ1-1; possibly TRBD1 for D (5 bases). This TCR was sampled from a woman aged 50 to 65 with Graves' hyperthyroidism that later progressed to Graves' ophthalmopathy. CDR3 region: CASSHGTENTEAFF. CDR3 sequence (DNA): TGTGCCAGCAGCCACGGGACTGAGAACACTGAAGCTTTCTTT.